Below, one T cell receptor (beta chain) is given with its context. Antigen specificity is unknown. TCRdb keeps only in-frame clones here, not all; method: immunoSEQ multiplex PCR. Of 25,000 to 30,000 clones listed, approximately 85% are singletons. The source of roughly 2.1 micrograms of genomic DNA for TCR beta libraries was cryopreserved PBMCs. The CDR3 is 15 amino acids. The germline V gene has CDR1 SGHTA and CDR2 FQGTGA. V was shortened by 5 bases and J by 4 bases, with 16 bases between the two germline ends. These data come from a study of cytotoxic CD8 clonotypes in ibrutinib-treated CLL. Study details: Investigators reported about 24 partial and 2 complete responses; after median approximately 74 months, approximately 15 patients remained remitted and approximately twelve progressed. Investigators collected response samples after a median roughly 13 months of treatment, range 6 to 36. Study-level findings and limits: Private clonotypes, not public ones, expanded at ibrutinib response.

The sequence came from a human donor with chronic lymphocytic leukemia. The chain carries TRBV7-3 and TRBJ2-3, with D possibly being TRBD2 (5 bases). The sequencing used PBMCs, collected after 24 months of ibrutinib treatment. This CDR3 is CASSPSLALSDTQYF. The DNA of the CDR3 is TGTGCCAGCAGCCCTTCTCTAGCCCTCTCAGATACGCAGTATTTT.